These 15 T cell receptor beta chains share one sample of origin, sequenced in a study of T cell responses to AZD1222 COVID-19 vaccine. Sequenced by immunoSEQ multiplex PCR; TCRdb stores in-frame clones only, minus some. The sample yields roughly 100,000 clones, over 75% seen once. The specimen was peripheral blood, collected on day 0 of AZD1222 vaccination. The receptors were sampled from an adult in good health.

The chain uses TRBV3-1 (or the pseudogene TRBV3-2) and TRBJ1-5; D is unresolved. Trimming removed 8 bases from V and 7 bases from J, with 12 bases in between. Germline CDR1 LGHDT, CDR2 YNNKEL (reference sequence). CDR3 length: 12 residues. DNA of the CDR3: TGTGCCAGCCCGTCAGAGGGACAGCCCCAGCATTTT. Translated, it gives CASPSEGQPQHF.

The rearrangement uses TRBV3-1 (or the pseudogene TRBV3-2) and TRBJ2-1, with 11 bases aligning to TRBD1. Germline loops: CDR1 LGHDT, CDR2 YNNKEL (reference sequence). The V gene end was trimmed by 4 bases and the J gene end by 6 bases; junction bases not matched to a gene: 5. This CDR3 is 15 amino acids long. CDR3 sequence reads: CASSPRTGGSNEQFF. As DNA, the CDR3 is TGTGCCAGCAGCCCGAGGACAGGGGGCTCCAATGAGCAGTTCTTC.

The genes are TRBV7-9 and TRBJ1-2; no definite D call. This CDR3 comprises 12 residues. Germline V CDR1 and CDR2: SEHNR, FQNEAQ (reference sequence). Trimming took off 3 bases at V and 4 bases at J, with 6 bases between the two ends. The CDR3 DNA sequence: TGTGCCAGCAGCTTGGACTTCTATGGCTACACCTTC. It yields the protein CASSLDFYGYTF. The full variable domain, rest sourced from reference TRBV7-9 and TRBJ1-2, is DTGVSQNPRHKITKRGQNVTFRCDPISEHNRLYWYRQTLGQGPEFLTYFQNEAQLEKSRLLSDRFSAERPKGSFSTLEIQRTEQGDSAMYLCASSLDFYGYTFGSGTRLTVV.

The chain employs TRBV19 and TRBJ2-1; tentatively, D is TRBD2 (5 bases). This CDR3 contains 17 residues. CDR1 and CDR2 (germline): LNHDA, SQIVND (reference sequence). V lost 3 bases to trimming and J lost 0 bases, with 15 bases between them. This CDR3 is CASSIHPGWSSYNEQFF. As DNA, the CDR3 is TGTGCCAGTAGTATCCACCCGGGGTGGAGCTCCTACAATGAGCAGTTCTTC.

The chain links TRBV11-2 to TRBJ2-6; maybe TRBD2 (6 bases). Germline V CDR1 and CDR2: SGHAT, FQNNGV. This CDR3 contains 18 residues. V shed 6 bases and J shed 0 bases, with 18 bases lying between them. CDR3 sequence: CASREEGIPFSGANVLTF. For the CDR3, the DNA is TGTGCCAGCAGGGAGGAGGGCATCCCGTTCTCTGGGGCCAACGTCCTGACTTTC.

The gene calls are TRBV15 and TRBJ1-1; the D is unclear. V was pared by 3 bases and J by 4 bases, with 12 bases between. The length of the CDR3 is 14 residues. Germline CDR1 LNHNV, CDR2 YYDKDF (reference sequence). The CDR3 loop reads CATSRGGRSTEAFF. DNA of the CDR3: TGTGCCACCAGCAGGGGTGGACGGAGCACTGAAGCTTTCTTT.

This clone was counted only a few times. The chain joins TRBV20-1 to TRBJ1-1; the D is unclear. Germline V gene sequence: CDR1 DFQATT, CDR2 SNEGSKA (reference sequence). Trimming cost V 3 bases and J 0 bases, with 8 bases left between them. The CDR3 is made up of 13 amino acids. The CDR3 reads CSASGILNTEAFF. Written as DNA, the CDR3 is TGCAGTGCTAGTGGCATCTTGAACACTGAAGCTTTCTTT.

This clone was counted once. V usage is TRBV12-2 and J usage is TRBJ2-7. TRBV12-2 is labeled a pseudogene. The CDR3 has 15 residues. DNA for the CDR3: TGTGCAAGTCGCTTTTACGAAGACGCATACTACGAGCAGTACTTC. Translated, it gives CASRFYEDAYYEQYF.

The rearrangement links TRBV7-3 to TRBJ2-2, with 7 bases lining up with TRBD1. The CDR3 sequence is 16 residues long. CDR1 and CDR2 from the germline V gene are SGHTA and FQGTGA. V lost 1 base and J lost 4; bases outside the gene matches: 6. In DNA form, the CDR3 reads TGTGCCAGCAGCTTAAGTCGGGCAGGGGGCACCGGGGAGCTGTTTTTT. It specifies CASSLSRAGGTGELFF.

The genes are TRBV7-9 and TRBJ1-6; D unclear. With 3 bases removed from V and 6 bases from J, the gap between germline ends came to 6 bases. Germline loops: CDR1 SEHNR, CDR2 FQNEAQ (reference sequence). The CDR3 is made up of 13 amino acids. The CDR3 reads CASSLGPNSPLHF. CDR3 coding DNA: TGTGCCAGCAGCTTGGGTCCTAATTCACCCCTCCACTTT. Drawing the rest from reference TRBV7-9 and TRBJ1-6, the complete variable domain is DTGVSQNPRHKITKRGQNVTFRCDPISEHNRLYWYRQTLGQGPEFLTYFQNEAQLEKSRLLSDRFSAERPKGSFSTLEIQRTEQGDSAMYLCASSLGPNSPLHFGNGTRLTVT.

The gene calls are TRBV7-3 and TRBJ2-1; TRBD1 aligns across 9 bases. The germline gives CDR1 SGHTA, CDR2 FQGTGA. This CDR3 comprises 15 residues. Trimming removed 0 bases from V and 6 bases from J; junction bases left unmatched: 3. CDR3 in amino acids: CASSLTGQGINEQFF. The CDR3 DNA sequence: TGTGCCAGCAGCTTAACGGGACAGGGAATCAATGAGCAGTTCTTC.

The V call is TRBV20-1, the J call TRBJ1-2; D call uncertain. Looked up from germline, CDR1 is DFQATT and CDR2 is SNEGSKA (reference sequence). The CDR3 loop spans 11 amino acids. V was clipped by 2 bases and J by 4 bases, with 5 bases between them. CDR3 region: CSARSGYGYTF. CDR3 in DNA: TGCAGTGCTAGATCTGGCTATGGCTACACCTTC.

This clone is a singleton in its sample. This chain connects TRBV7-9 to TRBJ2-7, with D tentatively TRBD1 (6 bases). CDR1 is SEHNR and CDR2 is FQNEAQ in the germline V gene (reference sequence). The CDR3 spans 13 residues. V lost 3 bases and J lost 3, with 9 bases in between. CDR3 in DNA: TGTGCCAGCAGCTTTGAGGACAGCTACGAGCAGTACTTC. It is translated as CASSFEDSYEQYF. Based on the CDR3 plus reference TRBV7-9 and TRBJ2-7, the full variable domain is DTGVSQNPRHKITKRGQNVTFRCDPISEHNRLYWYRQTLGQGPEFLTYFQNEAQLEKSRLLSDRFSAERPKGSFSTLEIQRTEQGDSAMYLCASSFEDSYEQYFGPGTRLTVT.

This clone was found once. The chain carries TRBV27 and TRBJ1-6, with D possibly TRBD1 on 6 matching bases. The CDR3 has 18 amino acids. V was shortened by 5 bases and J by 3 bases, with 20 bases between the two germline ends. In germline, CDR1 is MNHEY, CDR2 SMNVEV (reference sequence). This CDR3 is CASSRKGGGSGYNSPLHF. CDR3 DNA sequence: TGTGCCAGCAGTCGTAAAGGGGGGGGGTCTGGCTATAATTCACCCCTCCACTTT.

The V and J genes are TRBV19 and TRBJ1-1; D remains unclear. The germline V and J ends were trimmed by 3 bases and 2 bases, with 7 bases remaining between them. The CDR3 sequence is 13 residues long. Germline V gives CDR1 LNHDA, CDR2 SQIVND (reference sequence). The CDR3 sequence is CASSIRYNTEAFF. For the CDR3, the DNA is TGTGCCAGTAGTATCCGATATAACACTGAAGCTTTCTTT.